This T cell receptor (beta chain) came from a study of T-cell memory formation after mild COVID-19 (dated by TCRdb to the early 2020s). As for the study more broadly: TCR sequence clusters from the two donors were found to be largely donor specific. In a couple of donors, T-cell clones that expanded and contracted after mild COVID-19 were followed by sequencing TCRalpha and TCRbeta repertoires longitudinally. The cohort comprised two young, previously healthy adult volunteers, one female and one male. General study outcomes and caveats: Some responding clones were detected in pre-infection memory, which suggested that pre-existing cross-reactive memory T cells had joined the SARS-CoV-2 response. Whether the second-wave clones peaking on day 37 were SARS-CoV-2 specific was not confirmed. Contracting CD4+ clones appeared mostly in the CM and EM memory subsets, whereas CD8+ clones were enriched in EMRA. Clones contracting from day 15 to 85 had balanced CD4/CD8 phenotypes, while a second wave expanding from day 15 to 37 was biased towards CD4+. The study covered only a couple of mild cases, and larger cohorts including severe cases with pre-infection samples were considered necessary.

TCRdb lists the instrument as Illumina NovaSeq 6000. TCRalpha and TCRbeta cDNA libraries were built by 5'RACE with constant-segment primers, adding sample barcodes and unique molecular identifiers. RNA was extracted from every sample with Trizol reagent. Amplification of the libraries took two PCR steps, and the second step added a second sample barcode plus Illumina TruSeq adapters. Sequencing of libraries was performed on an Illumina NovaSeq with 2 x 150 bp paired-end reads. The source study handled its data this way. With migec v1.2.7, reads were demultiplexed and then collapsed into UMI-guided consensus sequences. Using mixcr v2.1.11, UMI consensuses were aligned to TRA and TRB V and J templates and then assembled into clonotypes. A clonotype was counted as expanded or contracted only if both edgeR and NoisET called the change significant, with noise models trained on biological replicates. For edgeR calls, a false discovery rate-adjusted p below 0.01 and a log2 fold-change threshold of 1 were applied. As an exploratory analysis of dynamics, max-normalized trajectories of the 1000 most abundant clonotypes were examined with PCA combined with hierarchical clustering. The CD4 or CD8 phenotype of responding clones was assigned using the separately sequenced CD4+ and CD8+ repertoires. TCRdb itself trimmed the public reads at Q25 with fastp, ran MiXCR and retained productive beta chains. All rows with the same CDR3 protein become a single entry with the most common DNA and genes. The V and J calls and clone size are TCRdb's, not the authors'. Present in this sample are some 120,000 distinct CDR3 sequences, about 6% of which were seen just once. The ten largest clones represent 2% to 2.5% of the sample.

Clipping removes 5 bases from V and 0 bases from J, with 15 as the unmatched junction base count. The cysteine opens and the phenylalanine closes a CDR3 of 18 amino acids. The kept DNA is CDR3 alone, 54 bases in frame from the first base. CDR1 and CDR2, looked up from the germline V gene, are SGHTA and FQGTGA. In this sample, this clonotype turned up many times. The antigen it recognizes is unknown. No much larger clone exists at a distance of one base, and base qualities are not known. Ficoll-Paque density gradient centrifugation was used to isolate PBMCs. Recombination connected TRBV7-3 to TRBJ1-1; TRBD1 fits 7 bases in the junction. The origin of this receptor is an adult woman who had mild COVID-19 (a few samples of this study predate the infection). The sample titles of this study are shuffled in the database, so cell type and time point are left out; the donor was told from shared clones. Sequenced material: PBMCs or a T cell subset sorted from them (not recorded which). The nucleotides are TGTGCCAGCAGCCCAACCTTAAGGCCGGGACAGATGAACACTGAAGCTTTCTTT. This yields the protein CASSPTLRPGQMNTEAFF. Here the CDR3 is joined to the reference TRBV7-3 and TRBJ1-1 genes, and the full variable domain is: GAGVSQTPSNKVTEKGKYVELRCDPISGHTALYWYRQSLGQGPEFLIYFQGTGAADDSGLPNDRFFAVRPEGSVSTLKIQRTERGDSAVYLCASSPTLRPGQMNTEAFFGQGTRLTVV.